This T cell receptor (beta chain) was captured by sequencing in a study of blood T cell repertoires in COVID-19. Overall study: PBMCs, B-cell-depleted T cells, or T cells provided the cDNA or gDNA that made up the material.

Authors' data handling: The assay estimated nucleated cells by amplifying reference gene primers. This table comes from immunoSEQ multiplex PCR, and its TCRdb copy is limited to in-frame clones, with some not included. The V and J calls and clone size are taken from that table; D and trimming were inferred from the DNA. The table shows roughly 180,000 clones, with about 80% occurring only once. V lost 1 base to trimming and J lost 0 bases; unmatched junction nucleotides: 4. CDR1 is GTSNPN, CDR2 SVGIG, per germline (reference sequence). CDR3 length: 18 residues. The receptor's source is a woman between 50 and 59 years old with active or convalescent COVID-19. The sequencing input was peripheral blood. This rearrangement joins TRBV30 to TRBJ1-6; 12 positions match TRBD1. CDR3 loop: CAWSGGTGGFSYNSPLHF. CDR3 DNA sequence: TGTGCCTGGAGTGGTGGGACAGGGGGCTTCTCCTATAATTCACCCCTCCACTTT.